The rows below give T cell receptor beta chains drawn from one sample of a study of shared clonotypes between healthy human individuals. The table came from immunoSEQ multiplex PCR; TCRdb's copy has only in-frame clones and leaves some out. The sample records around 350,000 clones, around 70% being singletons. Sequenced: memory CD4+ T cells sorted from blood. These receptors originate from a young man in good health. Each CDR3 is given without its conserved first and last residue.

TRBV7-6 ASSTRTGFETQY
TRBV19 ASSMTQGGYGYT
TRBV7-2 ASSLATPLLPPDTQY
TRBV6-1 AGRTGGAYEQY
TRBV5-4 ASSLDRVETQY
TRBV9 ASSVVGQQETQY
TRBV27 ASSGFSRFVDEQF
TRBV2 ASKLAGGGQF
TRBV2 ASSGVGGETQY
TRBV10-3 AIQGGQGSNQPQH
TRBV15 ATKLAGDEQF
TRBV5-1 ASSPSVARQGHNEQF
TRBV19 AIMGSYNEQF
TRBV5-8 ASSKDRDYLEEQY
TRBV5-6 ASSLEIEQF
TRBV14 ASSQGAGTGAYGYT
TRBV19 ASRRPGTGNQPQH
TRBV2 AATRDSYEQY